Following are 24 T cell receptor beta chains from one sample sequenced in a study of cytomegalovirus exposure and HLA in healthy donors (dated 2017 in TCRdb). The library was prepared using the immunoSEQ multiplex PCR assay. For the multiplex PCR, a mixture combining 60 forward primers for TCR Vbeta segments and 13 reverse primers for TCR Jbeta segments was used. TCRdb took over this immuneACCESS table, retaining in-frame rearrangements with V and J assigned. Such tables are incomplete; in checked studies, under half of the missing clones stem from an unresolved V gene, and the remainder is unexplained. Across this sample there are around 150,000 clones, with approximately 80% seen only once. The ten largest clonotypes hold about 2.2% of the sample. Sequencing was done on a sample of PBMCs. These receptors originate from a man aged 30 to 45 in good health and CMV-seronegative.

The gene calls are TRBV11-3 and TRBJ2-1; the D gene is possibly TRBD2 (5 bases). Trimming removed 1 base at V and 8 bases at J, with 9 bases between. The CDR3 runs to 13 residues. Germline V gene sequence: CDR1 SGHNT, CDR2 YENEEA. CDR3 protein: CASSLAPGDEQFF. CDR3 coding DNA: TGTGCCAGCAGCTTAGCCCCCGGGGATGAGCAGTTCTTC.

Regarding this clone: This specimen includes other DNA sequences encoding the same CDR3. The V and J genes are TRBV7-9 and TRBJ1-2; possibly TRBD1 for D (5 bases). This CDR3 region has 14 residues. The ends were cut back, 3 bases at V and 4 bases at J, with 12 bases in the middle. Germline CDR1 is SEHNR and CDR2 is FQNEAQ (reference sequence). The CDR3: CASSLEGLGYGYTF. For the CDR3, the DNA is TGTGCCAGCAGCTTGGAGGGGTTGGGCTATGGCTACACCTTC.

In DNA form, the CDR3 reads TGCGCCAGCAGCTGGACAGATCCTTTGAACACTGAAGCTTTCTTT. Translation gives CASSWTDPLNTEAFF. The J gene is TRBJ1-1, the V gene TRBV5-1; D may be TRBD1 (6 bases). The CDR3 loop spans 15 amino acids. Trimming removed 3 bases at V and 0 bases at J, with 12 bases between. Germline assignment: CDR1 SGHRS and CDR2 YFSETQ.

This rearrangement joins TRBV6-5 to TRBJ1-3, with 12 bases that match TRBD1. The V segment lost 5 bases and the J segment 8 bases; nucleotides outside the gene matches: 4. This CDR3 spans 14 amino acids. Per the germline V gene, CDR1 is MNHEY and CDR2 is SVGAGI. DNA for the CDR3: TGTGCCAGCAGTGGGACAGGGGGCGCCGACACCATATATTTT. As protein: CASSGTGGADTIYF.

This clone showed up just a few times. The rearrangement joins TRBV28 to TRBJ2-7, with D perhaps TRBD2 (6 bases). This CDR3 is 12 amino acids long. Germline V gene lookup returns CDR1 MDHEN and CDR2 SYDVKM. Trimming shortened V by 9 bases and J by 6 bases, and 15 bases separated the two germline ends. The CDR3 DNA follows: TGTGCCAGTGCCGGGGGTGCACGCGAGCAGTACTTC. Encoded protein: CASAGGAREQYF.

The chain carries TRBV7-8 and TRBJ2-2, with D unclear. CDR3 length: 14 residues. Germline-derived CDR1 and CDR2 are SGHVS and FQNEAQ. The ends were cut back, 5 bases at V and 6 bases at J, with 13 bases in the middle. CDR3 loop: CASSPIREAGELFF. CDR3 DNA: TGTGCCAGCAGCCCTATTCGTGAGGCCGGGGAGCTGTTTTTT.

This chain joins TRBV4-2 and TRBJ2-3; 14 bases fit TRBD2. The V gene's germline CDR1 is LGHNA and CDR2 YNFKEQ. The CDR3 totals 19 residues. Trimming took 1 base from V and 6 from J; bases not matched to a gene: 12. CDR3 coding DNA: TGTGCCAGCAGCCAAGCCTCACATTCGACTAGCGGGAGGGGGGATACGCAGTATTTT. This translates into CASSQASHSTSGRGDTQYF.

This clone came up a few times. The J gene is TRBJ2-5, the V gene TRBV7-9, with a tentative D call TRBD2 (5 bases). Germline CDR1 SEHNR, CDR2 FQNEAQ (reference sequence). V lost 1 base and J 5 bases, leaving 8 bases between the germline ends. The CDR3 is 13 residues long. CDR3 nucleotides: TGTGCCAGCAGCTTAGGAGGGAAGGAGACCCAGTACTTC. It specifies CASSLGGKETQYF.

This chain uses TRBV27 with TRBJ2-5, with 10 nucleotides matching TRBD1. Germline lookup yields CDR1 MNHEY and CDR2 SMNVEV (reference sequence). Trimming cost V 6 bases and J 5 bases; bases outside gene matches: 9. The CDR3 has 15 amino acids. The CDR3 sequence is CASRSGQGIEETQYF. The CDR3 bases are TGTGCCAGCAGATCGGGACAGGGGATAGAGGAGACCCAGTACTTC.

CDR3 in amino acids: CAISDQFYGYTF. DNA for the CDR3: TGTGCCATCAGTGATCAGTTCTATGGCTACACCTTC. The rearrangement uses TRBV10-3 and TRBJ1-2; D gene ambiguous. From germline, CDR1 is ENHRY and CDR2 SYGVKD. The CDR3 has 12 amino acids. The V end was cut by 3 bases, the J end by 4 bases, with 6 bases between.

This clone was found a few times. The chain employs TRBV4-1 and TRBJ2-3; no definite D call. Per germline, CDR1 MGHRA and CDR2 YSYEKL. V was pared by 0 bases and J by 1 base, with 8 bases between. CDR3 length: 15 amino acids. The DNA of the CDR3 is TGCGCCAGCAGCCAAGATCCCCGTCGCACAGATACGCAGTATTTT. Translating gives CASSQDPRRTDTQYF.

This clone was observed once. Here the CDR3 reads CASSDIIETQYF. As DNA, the CDR3 is TGTGCCAGCAGCGACATTATAGAGACCCAGTACTTC. This chain links TRBV7-2 with TRBJ2-5; no clear D. Germline-derived CDR1 and CDR2 are SGHTA and FQGNSA. V lost 5 bases and J lost 4, with 8 bases in between. The CDR3 is 12 amino acids. Variable domain in full (rest from reference TRBV7-2 and TRBJ2-5): GAGVSQSPSNKVTEKGKDVELRCDPISGHTALYWYRQSLGQGLEFLIYFQGNSAPDKSGLPSDRFSAERTGGSVSTLTIQRTQQEDSAVYLCASSDIIETQYFGPGTRLLVL.

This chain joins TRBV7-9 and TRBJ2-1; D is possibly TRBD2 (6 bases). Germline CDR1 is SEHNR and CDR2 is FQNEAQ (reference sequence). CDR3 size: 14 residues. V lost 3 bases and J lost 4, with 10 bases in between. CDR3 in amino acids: CASSLDYGYNEQFF. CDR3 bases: TGTGCCAGCAGCTTGGACTACGGTTACAATGAGCAGTTCTTC.

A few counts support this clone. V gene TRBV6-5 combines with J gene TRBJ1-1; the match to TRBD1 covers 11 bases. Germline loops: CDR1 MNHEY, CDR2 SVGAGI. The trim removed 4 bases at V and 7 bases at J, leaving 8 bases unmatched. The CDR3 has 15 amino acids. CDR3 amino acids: CASSSPRDRGIEAFF. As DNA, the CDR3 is TGTGCCAGCAGTTCTCCCCGGGACAGGGGGATTGAAGCTTTCTTT.

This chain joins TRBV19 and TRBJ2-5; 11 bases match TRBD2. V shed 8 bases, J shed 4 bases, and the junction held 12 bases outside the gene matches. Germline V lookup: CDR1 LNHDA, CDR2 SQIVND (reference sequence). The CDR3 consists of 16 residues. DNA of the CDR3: TGTGCCAGTGGGCAACTAGCGGGAGTTGTTGGAGAGACCCAGTACTTC. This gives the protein CASGQLAGVVGETQYF.

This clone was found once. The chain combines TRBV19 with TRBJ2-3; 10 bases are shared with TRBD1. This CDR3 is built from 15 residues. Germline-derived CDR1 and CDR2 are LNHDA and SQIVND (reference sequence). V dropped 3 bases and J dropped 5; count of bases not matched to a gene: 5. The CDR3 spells CASSIGTGVRDTQYF. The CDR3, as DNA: TGTGCCAGTAGTATCGGGACAGGGGTGAGAGATACGCAGTATTTT.

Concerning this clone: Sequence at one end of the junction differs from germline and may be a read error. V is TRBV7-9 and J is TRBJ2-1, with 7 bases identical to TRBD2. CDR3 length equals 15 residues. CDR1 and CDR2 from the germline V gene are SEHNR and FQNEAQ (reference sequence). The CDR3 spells CSSSPIAGRDNEQFF. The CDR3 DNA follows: TGTTCCAGCAGCCCCATAGCGGGTAGGGACAATGAGCAGTTCTTC.

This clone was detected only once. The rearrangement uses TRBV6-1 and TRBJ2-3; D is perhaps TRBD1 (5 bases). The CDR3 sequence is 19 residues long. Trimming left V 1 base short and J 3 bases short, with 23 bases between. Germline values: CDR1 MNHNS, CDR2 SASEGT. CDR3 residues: CASSEEAPRVWGLTDTQYF. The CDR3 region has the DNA TGTGCCAGCAGTGAAGAGGCTCCTCGGGTCTGGGGCCTAACAGATACGCAGTATTTT.

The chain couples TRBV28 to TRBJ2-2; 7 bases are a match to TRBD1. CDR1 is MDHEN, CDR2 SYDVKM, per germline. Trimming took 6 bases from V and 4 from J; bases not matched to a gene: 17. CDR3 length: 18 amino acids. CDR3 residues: CASSSLTRQGLITGELFF. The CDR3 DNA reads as TGTGCCAGCAGCTCCCTAACACGACAGGGCTTAATCACCGGGGAGCTGTTTTTT.

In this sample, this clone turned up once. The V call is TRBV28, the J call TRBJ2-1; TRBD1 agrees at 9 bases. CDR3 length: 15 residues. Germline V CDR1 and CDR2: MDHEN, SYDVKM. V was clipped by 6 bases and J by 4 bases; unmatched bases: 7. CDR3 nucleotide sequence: TGTGCCAGCAGATCCGGACAGGGGAGGTACAATGAGCAGTTCTTC. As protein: CASRSGQGRYNEQFF. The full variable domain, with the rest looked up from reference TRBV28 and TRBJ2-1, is DVKVTQSSRYLVKRTGEKVFLECVQDMDHENMFWYRQDPGLGLRLIYFSYDVKMKEKGDIPEGYSVSREKKERFSLILESASTNQTSMYLCASRSGQGRYNEQFFGPGTRLTVL.

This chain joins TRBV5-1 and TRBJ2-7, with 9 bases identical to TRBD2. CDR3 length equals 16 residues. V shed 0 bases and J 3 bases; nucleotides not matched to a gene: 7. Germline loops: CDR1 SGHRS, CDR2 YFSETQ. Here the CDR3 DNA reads TGCGCCAGCAGCTTGGGGGGGGCGGGAGGGGACTACGAGCAGTACTTC. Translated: CASSLGGAGGDYEQYF.

CDR3 nucleotide sequence: TGTGCCAGCAGCTTGCTTATCACAGCCGAGCAGTACTTC. It yields the protein CASSLLITAEQYF. The chain has TRBV5-6 and TRBJ2-7; no clear D. Germline assignment: CDR1 SGHDT and CDR2 YYEEEE. This CDR3 has 13 amino acids. V lost 1 base to trimming and J lost 6 bases, with 11 bases between them.

CDR3 sequence reads: CASSLTGSSYNEQFF. CDR3 nucleotides: TGTGCCAGCAGTCTCACAGGGAGCTCCTACAATGAGCAGTTCTTC. The chain couples TRBV28 to TRBJ2-1; perhaps TRBD1 as D (6 bases). CDR1 and CDR2 (germline): MDHEN, SYDVKM. Trimming shortened V by 5 bases and J by 0 bases, and 11 bases separated the two germline ends. There are 15 residues in the CDR3.

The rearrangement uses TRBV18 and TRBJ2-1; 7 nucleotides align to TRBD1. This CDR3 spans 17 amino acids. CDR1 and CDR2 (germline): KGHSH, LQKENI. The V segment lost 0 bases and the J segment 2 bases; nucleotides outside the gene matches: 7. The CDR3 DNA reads TGTGCCAGCTCACCACCAGTTGGGACAGCGACCTACAATGAGCAGTTCTTC. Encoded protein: CASSPPVGTATYNEQFF.